These T cell receptor beta chains were read from a single sample in a study of cytomegalovirus exposure and HLA in healthy donors. The data were produced by immunoSEQ multiplex PCR, yet TCRdb's version contains in-frame clones alone and is incomplete. The sample consists of under 200,000 clones, around 80% of them appearing once. Input material: PBMCs. The source is a woman aged 50 to 60 in good health and CMV-seropositive. CDR3s include the opening cysteine and the closing phenylalanine or tryptophan. The D gene is left open where the match is weak. The listing skips clone size in some rows; elsewhere it reads once, few, many or a size class.

J: TRBJ2-7
V: TRBV28
D: TRBD2
size: .
CDR3: CASSGEREFYEQYF
DNA: TGTGCCAGCTCAGGGGAGCGGGAGTTCTACGAGCAGTACTTC

J: TRBJ2-5
V: TRBV7-2
D: TRBD1
size: few
CDR3: CASSLRGTAQETQYF
DNA: TGTGCCAGCAGCCTTAGAGGGACAGCCCAAGAGACCCAGTACTTC

J: TRBJ2-7
V: TRBV9
D: .
size: few
CDR3: CASSVAPQAAYEQYF
DNA: TGTGCCAGCAGCGTAGCCCCACAGGCCGCCTACGAGCAGTACTTC

J: TRBJ2-2
V: TRBV10-3
D: .
size: .
CDR3: CAISDQRGDYGPGELFF
DNA: TGTGCCATCAGTGACCAAAGGGGGGACTACGGCCCCGGGGAGCTGTTTTTT

J: TRBJ1-1
V: TRBV14
D: .
size: once
CDR3: CASSQDAIQHYNAFF
DNA: TGTGCCAGCAGCCAAGATGCCATCCAACATTATAACGCTTTCTTT

J: TRBJ2-7
V: TRBV5-1
D: .
size: .
CDR3: CASSLSAGKGYEQYF
DNA: TGCGCCAGCAGCTTGTCGGCAGGGAAGGGGTACGAGCAGTACTTC

J: TRBJ2-2
V: TRBV4-3
D: TRBD1
size: .
CDR3: CASSHPKDRGHTGELFF
DNA: TGCGCCAGCAGCCATCCCAAAGACAGGGGACACACCGGGGAGCTGTTTTTT

J: TRBJ2-3
V: TRBV7-3
D: .
size: .
CDR3: CASSLGGTTDTQYF
DNA: TGTGCCAGCAGCTTAGGGGGGACTACAGATACGCAGTATTTT

J: TRBJ1-6
V: TRBV7-9
D: .
size: .
CDR3: CSSSLSNSPLHF
DNA: TGTTCCAGCAGCTTAAGCAATTCACCCCTCCACTTT

J: TRBJ2-7
V: TRBV7-2
D: .
size: .
CDR3: CASSSQLREQYF
DNA: TGTGCCAGCAGCTCGCAACTAAGGGAGCAGTACTTC

J: TRBJ2-5
V: TRBV18
D: .
size: .
CDR3: CASSQPTVEPETQYF
DNA: TGTGCCAGCTCCCAGCCGACAGTGGAGCCGGAGACCCAGTACTTC

J: TRBJ1-2
V: TRBV27
D: TRBD1
size: .
CDR3: CASSPRTGGGYTF
DNA: TGTGCCAGCAGTCCCCGGACAGGGGGTGGCTACACCTTC

J: TRBJ1-1
V: TRBV5-4
D: .
size: .
CDR3: CASREYRSRAGTEAFF
DNA: TGTGCCAGCAGGGAATACAGGTCCCGAGCGGGCACTGAAGCTTTCTTT

J: TRBJ2-3
V: TRBV11-2
D: .
size: .
CDR3: CASSFMRLRTDTQYF
DNA: TGTGCCAGCAGCTTCATGCGACTCCGCACAGATACGCAGTATTTT

J: TRBJ2-7
V: TRBV4-2
D: .
size: .
CDR3: CASSQASSPGFSYEQYF
DNA: TGTGCCAGCAGCCAGGCCAGCTCTCCAGGGTTCTCCTACGAGCAGTACTTC

J: TRBJ2-2
V: TRBV9
D: .
size: once
CDR3: CASSVGQEAGELFF
DNA: TGTGCCAGCAGCGTAGGGCAGGAGGCCGGGGAGCTGTTTTTT

J: TRBJ1-3
V: TRBV28
D: TRBD1
size: .
CDR3: CASRPRGQGHTIYF
DNA: TGTGCCAGCAGACCACGGGGACAGGGTCACACCATATATTTT

J: TRBJ1-2
V: TRBV29-1
D: TRBD1
size: .
CDR3: CSVAPGTGIANYGYTF
DNA: TGCAGCGTTGCACCCGGGACAGGGATAGCTAACTATGGCTACACCTTC

J: TRBJ2-2
V: TRBV4-2
D: TRBD1
size: once
CDR3: CASSQVAGGDTGELFF
DNA: TGTGCCAGCAGCCAAGTGGCAGGGGGAGACACCGGGGAGCTGTTTTTT

J: TRBJ1-1
V: TRBV7-9
D: TRBD1
size: .
CDR3: CASSSTVHRDREAFF
DNA: TGTGCCAGCAGCTCAACGGTTCATAGGGACAGGGAAGCTTTCTTT

J: TRBJ2-7
V: TRBV27
D: TRBD1
size: .
CDR3: CASSSRQGDSYEQYF
DNA: TGTGCCAGCAGTTCCCGACAGGGCGACTCCTACGAGCAGTACTTC

J: TRBJ2-7
V: TRBV6-5
D: TRBD1
size: once
CDR3: CASREPRGQVHEQYF
DNA: TGTGCCAGCAGGGAGCCGAGGGGACAGGTCCACGAGCAGTACTTC

J: TRBJ2-5
V: TRBV6-6
D: .
size: .
CDR3: CASSRHQAQYF
DNA: TGTGCCAGCAGCCGCCATCAGGCCCAGTACTTC

J: TRBJ1-1
V: TRBV6-1
D: .
size: .
CDR3: CASNGEMNTEAFF
DNA: TGTGCCAGCAATGGGGAGATGAACACTGAAGCTTTCTTT

J: TRBJ1-2
V: TRBV6-6
D: .
size: .
CDR3: CASSGGGLYPFF
DNA: TGTGCCAGCAGTGGAGGAGGGCTTTATCCCTTCTTC

J: TRBJ1-2
V: TRBV6-5
D: .
size: .
CDR3: CATRGSRGEFGSYTF
DNA: TGTGCCACAAGGGGGAGCAGAGGGGAATTCGGTAGCTACACCTTC

J: TRBJ2-1
V: TRBV19
D: TRBD1
size: once
CDR3: CASSPGTGFKNEQFF
DNA: TGTGCCAGCTCGCCTGGGACAGGCTTTAAGAATGAGCAGTTCTTC

J: TRBJ2-7
V: TRBV5-1
D: .
size: .
CDR3: CASSLLSGSYEQYF
DNA: TGCGCCAGCAGCTTGCTTTCGGGCTCCTACGAGCAGTACTTC

J: TRBJ1-2
V: TRBV19
D: .
size: .
CDR3: CASTASGGALYGYTF
DNA: TGTGCCAGTACCGCCTCGGGGGGCGCTCTCTATGGCTACACCTTC

J: TRBJ1-2
V: TRBV29-1
D: TRBD1
size: .
CDR3: CSAGDSYGYTF
DNA: TGCAGCGCCGGGGACAGCTATGGCTACACCTTC

J: TRBJ1-6
V: TRBV5-1
D: .
size: .
CDR3: CASSLVWGEDFNSPLHF
DNA: TGCGCCAGCAGCTTGGTATGGGGGGAGGATTTTAATTCACCCCTCCACTTT

J: TRBJ2-1
V: TRBV4-2
D: .
size: .
CDR3: CASSPSGVVSNEQFF
DNA: TGTGCCAGCAGCCCTTCCGGGGTGGTTAGCAATGAGCAGTTCTTC

J: TRBJ2-7
V: TRBV5-5
D: .
size: .
CDR3: CASRRQPASDEQYF
DNA: TGTGCCAGCCGAAGACAGCCTGCTTCGGACGAGCAGTACTTC

J: TRBJ2-7
V: TRBV7-2
D: .
size: once
CDR3: CASSQPTTGPYEQYF
DNA: TGTGCCAGCAGCCAACCTACCACAGGGCCCTACGAGCAGTACTTC

J: TRBJ1-2
V: TRBV5-4
D: TRBD1
size: .
CDR3: CASSLQGGGYTF
DNA: TGTGCCAGCAGCCTTCAGGGGGGTGGCTACACCTTC

J: TRBJ2-7
V: TRBV2
D: .
size: .
CDR3: CASSDWQGYEQYF
DNA: TGTGCCAGCAGTGACTGGCAGGGCTACGAGCAGTACTTC

J: TRBJ2-3
V: TRBV28
D: .
size: .
CDR3: CASSFAGDTQYF
DNA: TGTGCCAGCAGTTTTGCGGGGGATACGCAGTATTTT

J: TRBJ1-2
V: TRBV28
D: .
size: .
CDR3: CASFESGRALNYGYTF
DNA: TGTGCCAGCTTCGAGTCTGGGAGGGCCCTTAACTATGGCTACACCTTC

J: TRBJ2-7
V: TRBV28
D: TRBD2
size: .
CDR3: CASTLGLGEQYF
DNA: TGTGCCAGCACCCTAGGACTAGGCGAGCAGTACTTC

J: TRBJ2-7
V: TRBV6-6
D: .
size: once
CDR3: CASSGGYEQYF
DNA: TGTGCCAGCAGCGGGGGCTACGAGCAGTACTTC

J: TRBJ1-2
V: TRBV5-1
D: TRBD1
size: .
CDR3: CASSKGTGGFMIGYTF
DNA: TGCGCCAGCAGCAAAGGGACAGGGGGCTTTATGATTGGCTACACCTTC

J: TRBJ1-2
V: TRBV4-3
D: .
size: .
CDR3: CASSRSSGSAYGYTF
DNA: TGCGCCAGCAGCCGAAGCTCAGGGTCTGCCTATGGCTACACCTTC

J: TRBJ2-7
V: TRBV5-1
D: .
size: .
CDR3: CASSPTQGYEQYF
DNA: TGCGCCAGCAGCCCCACCCAGGGTTACGAGCAGTACTTC

J: TRBJ2-5
V: TRBV27
D: .
size: .
CDR3: CASSLAEGQETQYF
DNA: TGTGCCAGCAGTCTCGCGGAGGGCCAAGAGACCCAGTACTTC

J: TRBJ2-7
V: TRBV9
D: .
size: .
CDR3: CASSADLGVYEQYF
DNA: TGTGCCAGCAGCGCCGACCTAGGAGTCTACGAGCAGTACTTC

J: TRBJ2-3
V: TRBV4-3
D: .
size: .
CDR3: CASSPRTRLGTDTQYF
DNA: TGCGCCAGCAGCCCAAGAACTAGGCTAGGCACAGATACGCAGTATTTT

J: TRBJ2-2
V: TRBV2
D: .
size: .
CDR3: CASFAQGRTGELFF
DNA: TGTGCCAGTTTCGCGCAGGGGCGCACCGGGGAGCTGTTTTTT

J: TRBJ1-2
V: TRBV2
D: .
size: once
CDR3: CASSTDSAIYGYTF
DNA: TGTGCCAGTAGTACGGACAGCGCTATCTATGGCTACACCTTC

J: TRBJ2-1
V: TRBV7-9
D: TRBD2
size: .
CDR3: CASSRGASGTNEQFF
DNA: TGTGCCAGCAGCCGCGGGGCTAGCGGGACGAATGAGCAGTTCTTC

J: TRBJ1-6
V: TRBV28
D: .
size: .
CDR3: CASIEGGAGNSPLHF
DNA: TGTGCCAGCATTGAAGGTGGGGCAGGGAATTCACCCCTCCACTTT

J: TRBJ2-1
V: TRBV7-6
D: .
size: .
CDR3: CASSPYPTAGGEQFF
DNA: TGTGCCAGCAGCCCGTACCCTACTGCGGGCGGTGAGCAGTTCTTC

J: TRBJ2-3
V: TRBV7-2
D: .
size: once
CDR3: CASSSSGTLITDTQYF
DNA: TGTGCCAGCAGCTCCTCCGGGACTCTCATCACAGATACGCAGTATTTT

J: TRBJ1-3
V: TRBV7-9
D: TRBD1
size: .
CDR3: CASSRQGSGNTIYF
DNA: TGTGCCAGCAGCCGACAGGGGTCCGGAAACACCATATATTTT

J: TRBJ2-1
V: TRBV7-3
D: TRBD1
size: .
CDR3: CASSLGQGLYNEQFF
DNA: TGTGCCAGCAGCTTGGGACAGGGACTATACAATGAGCAGTTCTTC

J: TRBJ2-2
V: TRBV4-1
D: .
size: .
CDR3: CASSPQNSRSSHPGELFF
DNA: TGCGCCAGCAGCCCGCAAAATAGTCGCTCTAGTCACCCCGGGGAGCTGTTTTTT

J: TRBJ2-3
V: TRBV7-3
D: TRBD2
size: .
CDR3: CASSPGSGGRDTQYF
DNA: TGTGCCAGCAGCCCAGGAAGCGGGGGACGAGATACGCAGTATTTT

J: TRBJ2-7
V: TRBV7-2
D: TRBD1
size: .
CDR3: CASSVNRGPSYEQYF
DNA: TGTGCCAGCAGCGTAAACAGGGGACCATCATACGAGCAGTACTTC

J: TRBJ2-1
V: TRBV19
D: TRBD2
size: few
CDR3: CASRHAAGTKGNEQFF
DNA: TGTGCCAGTAGACACGCGGCCGGGACTAAAGGGAATGAGCAGTTCTTC

J: TRBJ1-3
V: TRBV7-9
D: TRBD1
size: .
CDR3: CASSFDRAGNTIYF
DNA: TGTGCCAGCAGCTTCGACAGGGCTGGAAACACCATATATTTT

J: TRBJ2-5
V: TRBV28
D: .
size: .
CDR3: CASSSVAQETQYF
DNA: TGTGCCAGCAGTTCGGTAGCCCAAGAGACCCAGTACTTC